This TCR beta chain was found in a study of cytomegalovirus exposure and HLA in healthy donors. Study as a whole: Across about 400 genotyped donors, about 81% landed in the Caucasian-associated ancestry cluster.

The study's findings and limits: Further analysis, carried out later, found HLA-associated TCR beta chains more clonally expanded than equally common other chains.

Details on this clone: The antigen remains undetermined.

Primers: 60 Vbeta forward and 13 Jbeta reverse. The data were produced by immunoSEQ multiplex PCR, yet TCRdb's version contains in-frame clones alone and is incomplete. The table includes under 110,000 clones, over 70% detected once. The germline V gene encodes CDR1 SGHNT and CDR2 YYREEE (reference sequence). The CDR3 runs 13 residues. Deletions cut 4 bases from V and 4 bases from J, with 11 bases between. The chain joins TRBV5-4 to TRBJ2-5; D is ambiguous. The sequence was obtained from a male donor in good health and CMV-seropositive. Sequencing was performed on PBMCs. This CDR3 is CASSPVAGETQYF. The CDR3 DNA reads as TGTGCCAGCAGCCCCGTAGCTGGAGAGACCCAGTACTTC.